These 7 T cell receptor beta chains share one sample of origin, sequenced in a study of T cell changes during pregnancy in multiple sclerosis. The method was immunoSEQ multiplex PCR; TCRdb's version includes in-frame clones alone and lacks a portion of them. The data show approximately 69,000 clones, about 91% seen once. The starting material was CD4+ T cells from peripheral blood mononuclear cells, obtained in the third trimester of pregnancy. Receptor source: a female donor in good health, enrolled as a control in a pregnancy study.

This chain connects TRBV19 to TRBJ1-2; D is possibly TRBD1 (5 bases). Trimming shortened V by 3 bases and J by 2 bases, and 13 bases separated the two germline ends. Germline loops: CDR1 LNHDA, CDR2 SQIVND (reference sequence). This CDR3 is built from 15 residues. The CDR3 sequence is CASSISSGGNYGYTF. CDR3 DNA: TGTGCCAGTAGTATCTCCAGCGGGGGGAACTATGGCTACACCTTC.

V is TRBV19 and J is TRBJ1-1, with D tentatively TRBD1 (5 bases). The CDR3 sequence is 14 residues long. Germline values: CDR1 LNHDA, CDR2 SQIVND (reference sequence). The germline V and J ends were trimmed by 3 bases and 4 bases, with 12 bases remaining between them. The DNA for the CDR3 is TGTGCCAGTAGTATTGGTCAGGGAGGCACTGAAGCTTTCTTT. This translates into CASSIGQGGTEAFF.

The chain employs TRBV18 and TRBJ1-4, with a weak D call TRBD1 (5 bases). Trimming stripped 1 base from V and 0 bases from J, with 9 bases between. The CDR3 is 16 amino acids. Germline assignment: CDR1 KGHSH and CDR2 LQKENI. CDR3 sequence: CASSPHRLTTNEKLFF. The DNA of the CDR3 is TGTGCCAGCTCACCACACAGGCTAACAACTAATGAAAAACTGTTTTTT. The entire variable domain, with the rest obtained from reference TRBV18 and TRBJ1-4, is as follows: NAGVMQNPRHLVRRRGQEARLRCSPMKGHSHVYWYRQLPEEGLKFMVYLQKENIIDESGMPKERFSAEFPKEGPSILRIQQVVRGDSAAYFCASSPHRLTTNEKLFFGSGTQLSVL.

In this sample, this clone turned up once. The genes are TRBV27 and TRBJ1-6; 7 bases line up with TRBD1. Trimming removed 7 bases from V and 0 bases from J; junction bases left unmatched: 9. Looked up from germline, CDR1 is MNHEY and CDR2 is SMNVEV (reference sequence). The CDR3 totals 17 residues. The CDR3: CASTSRTGLSYNSPLHF. The CDR3 DNA reads as TGTGCCAGCACCTCCCGGACAGGTCTCTCCTATAATTCACCCCTCCACTTT.

V is TRBV5-4 and J is TRBJ2-1; a weak D match, TRBD2 (7 bases). The ends were cut back, 4 bases at V and 1 base at J, with 18 bases in the middle. The CDR3 is 17 residues long. Germline CDR1 reads SGHNT; CDR2 reads YYREEE (reference sequence). The CDR3 loop reads CASSEGGGFDSYNEQFF. The CDR3 DNA sequence: TGTGCCAGCAGCGAAGGCGGGGGCTTCGATTCCTACAATGAGCAGTTCTTC.

The chain combines TRBV27 with TRBJ1-2, with D possibly matching TRBD1 (6 bases). The germline gives CDR1 MNHEY, CDR2 SMNVEV (reference sequence). The CDR3 loop spans 15 amino acids. Trimming took off 3 bases at V and 4 bases at J, with 15 bases between the two ends. CDR3 sequence reads: CASSFWAGAAYGYTF. The CDR3 nucleotides read TGTGCCAGCAGTTTTTGGGCAGGGGCCGCCTATGGCTACACCTTC.

CDR3 in DNA: TGTGCCAGCAGTCGGAGAAATGAAAAACTGTTTTTT. This gives the protein CASSRRNEKLFF. The V and J genes are TRBV6-1 and TRBJ1-4; D unresolved. The V end lost 5 bases, the J end lost 5 bases, and 6 bases lay between the germline ends. Germline V gene data show CDR1 as MNHNS and CDR2 as SASEGT. The length of the CDR3 is 12 residues.